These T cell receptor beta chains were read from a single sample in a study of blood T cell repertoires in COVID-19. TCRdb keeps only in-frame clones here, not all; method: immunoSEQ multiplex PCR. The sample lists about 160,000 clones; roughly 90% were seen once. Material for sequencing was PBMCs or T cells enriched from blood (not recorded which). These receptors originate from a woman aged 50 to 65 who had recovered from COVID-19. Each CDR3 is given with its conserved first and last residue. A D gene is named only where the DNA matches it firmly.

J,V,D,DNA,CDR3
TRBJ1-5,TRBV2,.,TGTGCCAGCAGCAAAGACAGTTATAGCAATCAGCCCCAGCATTTT,CASSKDSYSNQPQHF
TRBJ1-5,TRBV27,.,TGTGCCAGCAGTTTAAGGGGGGGGAATCAGCCCCAGCATTTT,CASSLRGGNQPQHF
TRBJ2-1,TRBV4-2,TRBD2,TGTGCCAGCAGCCAAATCGCGGGGGGGCTTAGCAATGAGCAGTTCTTC,CASSQIAGGLSNEQFF
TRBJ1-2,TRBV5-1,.,TGCGCCAGCAGCTTGGGCACGGGGTCCGGCTACACCTTC,CASSLGTGSGYTF
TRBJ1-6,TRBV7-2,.,TGTGCCAGCAGCTTAGTCAGGCAGGTGGTCTATAATTCACCCCTCCACTTT,CASSLVRQVVYNSPLHF
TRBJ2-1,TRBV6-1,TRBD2,TGTGCCAGCAGTGAAATGGCACTAGCGGGGGCCAATGAGCAGTTCTTC,CASSEMALAGANEQFF
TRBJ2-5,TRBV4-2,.,TGTGCCAGCAGCCCGGGGCTCGCTAGTCGGAGGGAAGAGACCCAGTACTTC,CASSPGLASRREETQYF
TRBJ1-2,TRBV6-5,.,TGTGCCAGCAGTTTAGCGGGACAAGGGTACTATGGCTACACCTTC,CASSLAGQGYYGYTF
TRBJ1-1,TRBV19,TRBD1,TGTGCCACCTTACCCGTGGGACAGGGGACCGCTGAAGCTTTCTTT,CATLPVGQGTAEAFF
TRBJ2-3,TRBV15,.,TGTGCCACCAGCAGAGATTCTCTTGAAGGGAGAACTACAGATACGCAGTATTTT,CATSRDSLEGRTTDTQYF
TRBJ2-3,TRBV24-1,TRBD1,TGTGCCACATCGACAGGGCTAAGCACAGATACGCAGTATTTT,CATSTGLSTDTQYF
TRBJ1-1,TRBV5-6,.,TGTGCCAGCAGCTTGGCGACAGGTGGACGGGGTGAAGCTTTCTTT,CASSLATGGRGEAFF
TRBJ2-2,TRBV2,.,TGTGCCAGCAGCTATAAGACAGGGAACACCGGGGAGCTGTTTTTT,CASSYKTGNTGELFF
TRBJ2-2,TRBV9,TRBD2,TGTGCCAGCAGCGGAGCCCAGCGGGGGACCGGGGAGCTGTTTTTT,CASSGAQRGTGELFF
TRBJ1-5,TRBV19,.,TGTGCCAGTAGTATACCCCCTCCTCCTGTCAATCAGCCCCAGCATTTT,CASSIPPPPVNQPQHF
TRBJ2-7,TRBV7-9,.,TGTGCCAGCAGCTTATCCCAGGGGAAGGACAAACAGTACTTC,CASSLSQGKDKQYF